This is a list of T cell receptor beta chains from one sample in a study of blood T cell repertoires in COVID-19. Sequencing used immunoSEQ multiplex PCR; TCRdb keeps in-frame clones, though not all of them. The data show approximately 200,000 clones, about nine tenths seen once. Source material: PBMCs or T cells enriched from blood (not recorded which). The receptors here all came from a man aged 25-40 years in a cohort exposed to, infected with or recovered from COVID-19 (not recorded which). Each CDR3 is given with its conserved first and last residue. D genes are given only for firm matches. Not every row has a clone size; where given, it reads once, few, many or a size class.

v_call	clone_size	j_call	d_call	cdr3_nt	cdr3_aa
TRBV18	once	TRBJ2-7	TRBD1	TGTGCCAGCTCACCCGGGACAGTCTACGAGCAGTACTTC	CASSPGTVYEQYF
TRBV18	NA	TRBJ1-5	NA	TGTGCCAGCTCGCCGAACGACCGGGAGCCCCAGCATTTT	CASSPNDREPQHF
TRBV2	few	TRBJ1-2	TRBD1	TGTGCCAGCAGCAAGACAGGGGACTATGGCTACACCTTC	CASSKTGDYGYTF
TRBV5-1	NA	TRBJ1-1	NA	TGCGCCAGCAGCTTGGAGCAGGGGAGGAACACTGAAGCTTTCTTT	CASSLEQGRNTEAFF
TRBV6-5	NA	TRBJ2-2	NA	TGTGCCACGCCATTCGCCGGTTCGAACACCGGGGAGCTGTTTTTT	CATPFAGSNTGELFF
TRBV4-1	once	TRBJ2-1	TRBD2	TGCGCCAGCAGCCAATTAGCGGGAGGTTCCTACAATGAGCAGTTCTTC	CASSQLAGGSYNEQFF
TRBV19	NA	TRBJ2-3	TRBD1	TGTGCCAGTAGGAGGACAGGGCTCAGCACAGATACGCAGTATTTT	CASRRTGLSTDTQYF
TRBV11-3	NA	TRBJ2-2	TRBD1	TGTGCCAGCAGCACAGGGGGTTCGGGCACCGGGGAGCTGTTTTTT	CASSTGGSGTGELFF
TRBV6-2/TRBV6-3	NA	TRBJ2-5	TRBD2	TGTGCCAGCAGTGCCCGACTAGCGGGAGTCGGAGAGACCCAGTACTTC	CASSARLAGVGETQYF
TRBV7-2	once	TRBJ2-5	TRBD2	TGTGCCAGCAGCTTAGCGATCCAGCGGGAGGTCCCAGAGACCCAGTACTTC	CASSLAIQREVPETQYF
TRBV27	NA	TRBJ1-4	TRBD1	TGTGCCAGCAGTGACAGGGATGCAACTAATGAAAAACTGTTTTTT	CASSDRDATNEKLFF
TRBV29-1	NA	TRBJ1-4	TRBD1	TGCAGCGCCACAGGGGTGGCTAATGAAAAACTGTTTTTT	CSATGVANEKLFF
TRBV7-2	NA	TRBJ2-7	TRBD2	TGTGCCAGCAGCCCCGGGGGGACTGGCGCCTACGAGCAGTACTTC	CASSPGGTGAYEQYF
TRBV5-1	NA	TRBJ2-5	TRBD2	TGCGCCAGCAGCTTCGTGCTAGCGGGACCACAAGAGACCCAGTACTTC	CASSFVLAGPQETQYF
TRBV7-3	NA	TRBJ2-7	TRBD2	TGTGCCAGCAGCTTGACCGGGACTAGCGGATACGAGCAGTACTTC	CASSLTGTSGYEQYF
TRBV27	NA	TRBJ2-7	NA	TGTGCCAGCAGTTTGGGAAACAGGGTCTACGAGCAGTACTTC	CASSLGNRVYEQYF
TRBV19	NA	TRBJ2-3	NA	TGTGCCAGTAGTATACTCCAGGGAGATACGCAGTATTTT	CASSILQGDTQYF
TRBV19	NA	TRBJ2-7	TRBD2	TGTGCCAGTAGTATTTCGGGCACGGGGGGTAGCTCCTACGAGCAGTACTTC	CASSISGTGGSSYEQYF
TRBV5-1	NA	TRBJ1-1	NA	TGCGCCAGCAGCTTACAGAACCCGGGGACTGAAGCTTTCTTT	CASSLQNPGTEAFF
TRBV19	NA	TRBJ2-7	NA	TGTGCCAGTAGTACGCAGAGCGACAGTCCCTACGAGCAGTACTTC	CASSTQSDSPYEQYF
TRBV7-9	NA	TRBJ2-5	TRBD2	TGTGCCAGCAGGGGGAGGGGCCGGGAGACCCAGTACTTC	CASRGRGRETQYF
TRBV27	NA	TRBJ2-5	NA	TGTGCCAGCAGCCGGGACACACAAGAGACCCAGTACTTC	CASSRDTQETQYF
TRBV15	NA	TRBJ2-7	TRBD1	TGTGCCACCAGCAGCTACACGGGACAGGCAAGCTACGAGCAGTACTTC	CATSSYTGQASYEQYF
TRBV10-1	NA	TRBJ1-1	NA	TGCGCCAGCAGTGAGATAGGAGTGGCAGGGAGGACTGAAGCTTTCTTT	CASSEIGVAGRTEAFF
TRBV6-2/TRBV6-3	few	TRBJ2-7	TRBD2	TGTGCCAGCAGCAAGACTAGCGGGTCCTACGAGCAGTACTTC	CASSKTSGSYEQYF
TRBV2	NA	TRBJ1-2	NA	TGTGCCAGCATCAGTCGCTATGGCTACACCTTC	CASISRYGYTF
TRBV15	NA	TRBJ2-3	NA	TGTGCCACCAGCAGAGCGCGGCTTGGCAGTACAGATACGCAGTATTTT	CATSRARLGSTDTQYF
TRBV6-1	NA	TRBJ2-1	TRBD2	TGTGCCAGCAGTGGGGCTAGCGGGAGGTCCTACAATGAGCAGTTCTTC	CASSGASGRSYNEQFF
TRBV13	NA	TRBJ2-6	TRBD2	TGTGCCAGCAGCTTAGAGATGGGAGGGAGCTCTGGGGCCAACGTCCTGACTTTC	CASSLEMGGSSGANVLTF
TRBV7-2	once	TRBJ1-5	NA	TGTGCCAGCAGCTTCGAACCATTAGGGAGTCAGCCCCAGCATTTT	CASSFEPLGSQPQHF
TRBV11-1	once	TRBJ1-1	NA	TGTGCCAGCAGTAGCCGTTTAGGGAGGATCACTGAAGCTTTCTTT	CASSSRLGRITEAFF
TRBV7-8	NA	TRBJ2-1	TRBD2	TGTGCCAGCAGCCGGACCGGGCTAGCGGTTAATGAGCAGTTCTTC	CASSRTGLAVNEQFF
TRBV7-8	many	TRBJ2-7	TRBD2	TGTGCCAGCAGCTCGGGAGGGCAATCCTACGAGCAGTACTTC	CASSSGGQSYEQYF
TRBV27	few	TRBJ1-4	TRBD1	TGTGCCAGCAGTACACCCACCGGGACAGCGTCTGAAAAACTGTTTTTT	CASSTPTGTASEKLFF
TRBV19	NA	TRBJ2-1	TRBD2	TGTGCCAGTACTACGGGAGGATTTTACAATGAGCAGTTCTTC	CASTTGGFYNEQFF
TRBV19	NA	TRBJ2-7	TRBD1	TGTGCCAGTAGTATTCCGGGACAGGGGGCGAGCTACGAGCAGTACTTC	CASSIPGQGASYEQYF
TRBV7-4	NA	TRBJ2-1	TRBD2	TGTGCCAGCAGCTGTGTAGCGGGAGGGACGGTTGACAATGAGCAGTTCTTC	CASSCVAGGTVDNEQFF
TRBV24-1	NA	TRBJ2-1	NA	TGTGCCACCAGTGATGAGGTAGTCCCCTACAATGAGCAGTTCTTC	CATSDEVVPYNEQFF
TRBV12-3/TRBV12-4	NA	TRBJ1-1	NA	TGTGCCAGCAAATTGCGGGGGCTGGAAGCTTTCTTT	CASKLRGLEAFF
TRBV5-1	NA	TRBJ2-1	TRBD2	TGCGCCAGCAGCTTGGAGACTAGCGGAAAACTTTGGGGTGAGCAGTTCTTC	CASSLETSGKLWGEQFF